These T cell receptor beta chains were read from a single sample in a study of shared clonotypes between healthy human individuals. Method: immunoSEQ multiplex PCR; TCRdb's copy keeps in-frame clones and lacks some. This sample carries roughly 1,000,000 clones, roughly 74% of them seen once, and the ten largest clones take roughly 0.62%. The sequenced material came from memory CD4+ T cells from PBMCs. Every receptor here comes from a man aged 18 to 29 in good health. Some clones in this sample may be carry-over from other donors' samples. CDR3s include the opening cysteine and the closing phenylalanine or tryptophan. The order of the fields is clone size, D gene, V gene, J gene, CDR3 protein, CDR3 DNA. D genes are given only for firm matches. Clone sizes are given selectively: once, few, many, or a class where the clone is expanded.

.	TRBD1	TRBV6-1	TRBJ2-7	CASSTRDRSKEQYF	TGTGCCAGCAGTACCCGGGACAGGTCAAAGGAGCAGTACTTC
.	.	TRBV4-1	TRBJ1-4	CASSRGRTNEKLFF	TGCGCCAGTTCTCGGGGCAGGACTAATGAAAAACTGTTTTTT
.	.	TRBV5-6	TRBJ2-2	CASSLRGRAGELFF	TGTGCCAGCAGCTTGAGGGGGAGGGCCGGGGAGCTGTTTTTT
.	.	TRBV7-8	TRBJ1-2	CASSSRGYGYTF	TGTGCCAGCAGCTCCAGAGGCTATGGCTACACCTTC
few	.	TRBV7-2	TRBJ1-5	CASSLVGTASNQPQHF	TGTGCCAGCAGCTTAGTTGGGACGGCTAGCAATCAGCCCCAGCATTTT
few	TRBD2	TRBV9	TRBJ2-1	CASSSGLVYPNEQFF	TGTGCCAGCAGCTCGGGACTAGTATATCCCAATGAGCAGTTCTTC
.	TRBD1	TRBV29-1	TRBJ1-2	CSVETGQGSGYTF	TGCAGCGTTGAAACGGGACAGGGGTCTGGCTACACCTTC
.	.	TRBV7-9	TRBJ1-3	CASSLRSPTSGNTIYF	TGTGCCAGCAGCTTAAGAAGTCCTACCTCTGGAAACACCATATATTTT
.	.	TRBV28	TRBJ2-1	CASSTARRGMILANEQFF	TGTGCCAGCAGCACTGCACGACGGGGTATGATACTAGCCAATGAGCAGTTCTTC
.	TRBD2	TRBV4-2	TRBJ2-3	CASSQVAGGGTDTQYF	TGTGCCAGCAGCCAAGTTGCGGGAGGAGGAACAGATACGCAGTATTTT
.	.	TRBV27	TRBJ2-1	CASSLRSGVQGEQFF	TGTGCCAGCAGTTTAAGAAGCGGCGTACAGGGTGAGCAGTTCTTC
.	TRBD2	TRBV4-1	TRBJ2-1	CASSQEPLAVDEQFF	TGCGCCAGCAGCCAAGAACCACTAGCGGTGGATGAGCAGTTCTTC
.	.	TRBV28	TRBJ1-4	CASRGQEGEKLFF	TGTGCCAGCAGGGGGCAGGAAGGTGAAAAACTGTTTTTT
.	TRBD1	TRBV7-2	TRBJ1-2	CASRGTGGGSWSGYTF	TGTGCCAGCAGGGGGACAGGGGGCGGTAGTTGGAGTGGCTACACCTTC
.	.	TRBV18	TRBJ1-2	CASSPSQANYGYTF	TGTGCCAGCTCACCCTCCCAGGCGAACTATGGCTACACCTTC
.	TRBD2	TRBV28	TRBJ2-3	CASSLSGRSTDTQYF	TGTGCCAGCAGTCTTAGCGGGAGGAGCACAGATACGCAGTATTTT
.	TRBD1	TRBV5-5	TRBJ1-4	CASSRATGGGTVEKLFF	TGTGCCAGCAGCAGGGCCACAGGGGGCGGAACGGTCGAAAAACTGTTTTTT
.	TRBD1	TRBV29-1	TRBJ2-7	CSVVYGGTGIYEQYF	TGCAGCGTTGTATACGGGGGGACAGGGATCTACGAGCAGTACTTC
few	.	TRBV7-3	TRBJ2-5	CASSLGGTDRETQYF	TGTGCCAGCAGCTTAGGAGGGACAGATCGGGAGACCCAGTACTTC
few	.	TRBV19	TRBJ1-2	CASSMGRDRGYTF	TGTGCCAGTAGTATGGGCAGGGATCGTGGCTACACCTTC
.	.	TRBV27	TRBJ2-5	CASRNGGTQETQYF	TGTGCCAGCAGGAACGGTGGTACCCAAGAGACCCAGTACTTC
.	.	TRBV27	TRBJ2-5	CASSFDWREETQYF	TGTGCCAGCAGCTTCGACTGGAGGGAAGAGACCCAGTACTTC
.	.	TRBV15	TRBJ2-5	CATSREVRIQETQYF	TGTGCCACCAGCAGAGAAGTGAGGATCCAAGAGACCCAGTACTTC
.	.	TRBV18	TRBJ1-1	CASSPPQGGNTEAFF	TGTGCCAGCTCACCGCCTCAGGGCGGGAACACTGAAGCTTTCTTT
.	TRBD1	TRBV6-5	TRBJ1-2	CASSYDGTGILDGYTF	TGTGCCAGCAGTTACGATGGGACAGGGATTCTCGATGGCTACACCTTC
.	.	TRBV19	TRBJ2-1	CASSIRVNNEQFF	TGTGCCAGTAGTATTCGAGTAAACAATGAGCAGTTCTTC
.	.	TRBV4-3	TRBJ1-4	CASSQDLRGVNEKLFF	TGCGCCAGCAGCCAAGATTTGAGGGGGGTTAATGAAAAACTGTTTTTT
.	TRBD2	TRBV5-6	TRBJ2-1	CASSLRLALTQGGQFF	TGTGCCAGCAGCCTCCGACTAGCGCTTACCCAAGGGGGGCAGTTCTTC
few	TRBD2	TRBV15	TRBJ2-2	CATSGREKRLVSGELFF	TGTGCCACCAGCGGGAGGGAAAAACGTCTCGTCTCCGGGGAGCTGTTTTTT
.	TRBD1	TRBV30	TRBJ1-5	CAWSLGQAYQPQHF	TGTGCCTGGAGTCTAGGACAGGCATATCAGCCCCAGCATTTT
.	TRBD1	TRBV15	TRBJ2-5	CATSTRTGQETQYF	TGTGCCACCAGCACCCGGACAGGGCAAGAGACCCAGTACTTC
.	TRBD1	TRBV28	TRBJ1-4	CASSSLLDRGATNEKLFF	TGTGCCAGCAGTTCACTTTTAGACAGGGGCGCAACTAATGAAAAACTGTTTTTT
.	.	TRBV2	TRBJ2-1	CASSPSSPEFSYNEQFF	TGTGCCAGCAGCCCCAGCAGCCCCGAATTCTCCTACAATGAGCAGTTCTTC
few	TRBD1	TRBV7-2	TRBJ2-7	CASSYSGTGAYEQYF	TGTGCCAGCAGCTACTCCGGGACAGGGGCCTACGAGCAGTACTTC
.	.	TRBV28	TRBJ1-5	CASSWGSRNQPQHF	TGTGCCAGCAGTTGGGGTTCCCGCAATCAGCCCCAGCATTTT
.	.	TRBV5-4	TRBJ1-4	CASSSLSGGGDEKLFF	TGTGCCAGCAGCTCCCTCTCGGGCGGGGGGGATGAAAAACTGTTTTTT
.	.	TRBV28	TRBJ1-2	CASSTTGMGGYTF	TGTGCCAGCAGTACTACAGGGATGGGGGGCTACACCTTC
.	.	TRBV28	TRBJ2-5	CASSRTGSVKTQYF	TGTGCCAGCAGTCGAACGGGCTCCGTGAAGACCCAGTACTTC
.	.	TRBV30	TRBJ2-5	CAWSGIAVQETQYF	TGTGCCTGGAGTGGCATAGCGGTCCAAGAGACCCAGTACTTC
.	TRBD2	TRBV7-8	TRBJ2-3	CASSSLQTSASTDTQYF	TGTGCCAGCAGCTCATTACAGACTAGCGCGAGCACAGATACGCAGTATTTT
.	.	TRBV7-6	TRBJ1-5	CASSLGVNTTPQHF	TGTGCCAGCAGCTTAGGGGTCAACACAACGCCCCAGCATTTT
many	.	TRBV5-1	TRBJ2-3	CAARGLHTDTQYF	TGCGCCGCAAGGGGGTTACACACAGATACGCAGTATTTT
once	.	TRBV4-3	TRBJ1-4	CASSRLASTNEKLFF	TGCGCCAGCAGCCGACTGGCATCAACTAATGAAAAACTGTTTTTT
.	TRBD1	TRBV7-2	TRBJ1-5	CASSSSGGWAQPQHF	TGTGCCAGCAGCTCATCAGGGGGCTGGGCTCAGCCCCAGCATTTT
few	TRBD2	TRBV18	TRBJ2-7	CASSPTDFGLEGYEQYF	TGTGCCAGCTCACCAACTGATTTTGGACTAGAAGGCTACGAGCAGTACTTC
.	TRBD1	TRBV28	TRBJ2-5	CASSTGQGRQETQYF	TGTGCCAGCAGTACCGGACAGGGGAGGCAAGAGACCCAGTACTTC
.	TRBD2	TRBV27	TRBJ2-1	CASSLSWVTSGSLNEQFF	TGTGCCAGCAGTTTATCGTGGGTAACTAGCGGGAGTTTAAATGAGCAGTTCTTC
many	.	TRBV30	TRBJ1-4	CAWGAGTADEKLFF	TGTGCCTGGGGAGCCGGGACGGCGGATGAAAAACTGTTTTTT
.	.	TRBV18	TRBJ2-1	CASSEQGGSYNEQFF	TGTGCCAGCTCAGAGCAGGGTGGGTCCTACAATGAGCAGTTCTTC
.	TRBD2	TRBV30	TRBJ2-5	CAWGSGAGVETQYF	TGTGCCTGGGGTAGCGGGGCAGGGGTGGAGACCCAGTACTTC
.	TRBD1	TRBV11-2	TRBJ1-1	CASSIGGPRAFF	TGTGCCAGCAGCATAGGGGGCCCGAGGGCTTTCTTT
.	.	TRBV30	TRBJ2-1	CAWGQTDSPYNEQFF	TGTGCCTGGGGGCAGACGGACAGCCCCTACAATGAGCAGTTCTTC
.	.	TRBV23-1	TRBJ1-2	CASSQFWGHWNYGYTF	TGCGCCAGCAGTCAATTTTGGGGGCATTGGAACTATGGCTACACCTTC
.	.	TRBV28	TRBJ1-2	CASSLLGGYTF	TGTGCCAGCAGTTTGCTAGGAGGCTACACCTTC
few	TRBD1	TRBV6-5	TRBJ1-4	CASSPGGINEKLFF	TGTGCCAGCAGTCCAGGGGGAATTAATGAAAAACTGTTTTTT
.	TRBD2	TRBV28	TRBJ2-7	CASSPGGTTSYEQYF	TGTGCCAGCAGCCCCGGGGGGACCACCTCCTACGAGCAGTACTTC
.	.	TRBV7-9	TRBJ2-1	CASMLGIVRGNEQFF	TGTGCCAGCATGCTCGGGATAGTGAGGGGCAATGAGCAGTTCTTC
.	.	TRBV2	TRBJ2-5	CASSGVTDQETQYF	TGTGCCAGCAGTGGGGTGACCGACCAAGAGACCCAGTACTTC